The rows below give T cell receptor beta chains drawn from one sample of a study of blood T cell repertoires in COVID-19. TCRdb's table, derived via immunoSEQ multiplex PCR, lists solely in-frame clones and lacks some. The sample contains roughly 74,000 clones, almost 90% of which appear only once. Material: peripheral blood. The receptors here all came from a woman over 75 with active or convalescent COVID-19. The CDR3 runs from the conserved cysteine through the conserved F or W. The D gene is left open where the match is weak. Not all rows give a size; the values are once, few, many and, for expanded clones, a class.

>TRBD1|TRBJ2-7|TRBV5-1|NA
CASSLLSGTGVYEQYF
TGCGCCAGCAGCCTACTCTCCGGGACAGGGGTTTACGAGCAGTACTTC
>NA|TRBJ2-5|TRBV12-3/TRBV12-4|NA
CASSPLWETQYF
TGTGCCAGCAGTCCTCTATGGGAGACCCAGTACTTC
>TRBD2|TRBJ2-3|TRBV7-9|once
CASSPVGLAGGRDTQYF
TGTGCCAGCAGCCCGGTCGGACTAGCGGGAGGGCGAGATACGCAGTATTTT
>NA|TRBJ1-2|TRBV11-2|NA
CASSVQGSNYGYTF
TGTGCCAGCAGCGTACAGGGATCGAACTATGGCTACACCTTC
>NA|TRBJ2-5|TRBV28|NA
CASSYREETQYF
TGTGCCAGCAGTTACAGGGAAGAGACCCAGTACTTC
>NA|TRBJ1-1|TRBV18|NA
CASSTLQGNTEAFF
TGTGCCAGCTCGACCTTACAGGGGAACACTGAAGCTTTCTTT
>TRBD2|TRBJ2-7|TRBV29-1|once
CSVSGLWLAGDEQYF
TGCAGCGTTTCGGGCCTGTGGCTAGCGGGAGACGAGCAGTACTTC
>TRBD1|TRBJ2-5|TRBV5-1|NA
CASGGQGSYGTQYF
TGCGCCAGCGGTGGACAGGGGTCATATGGGACCCAGTACTTC
>NA|TRBJ1-3|TRBV21-1|NA
CASSRAASGNTIYF
TGTGCCAGCAGCAGGGCAGCCTCTGGAAACACCATATATTTT
>NA|TRBJ2-3|TRBV5-1|NA
CASSLAPTSTDTQYF
TGCGCCAGCAGCTTGGCCCCAACTAGCACAGATACGCAGTATTTT
>NA|TRBJ2-4|TRBV18|NA
CASSPGLLGPESIQYF
TGTGCCAGCTCACCTGGGCTTCTCGGCCCGGAAAGCATTCAGTACTTC
>TRBD1|TRBJ1-6|TRBV24-1|NA
CATSQGGYSPLHF
TGTGCCACCTCTCAGGGGGGTTATTCACCCCTCCACTTT
>NA|TRBJ1-1|TRBV5-5|NA
CASSIIRGTEAFF
TGTGCCAGCAGCATTATCAGGGGCACTGAAGCTTTCTTT
>NA|TRBJ1-2|TRBV4-1|NA
CASSQGTPAGSGYTF
TGCGCCAGCAGCCAGGGGACACCGGCAGGTAGTGGCTACACCTTC
>NA|TRBJ1-4|TRBV9|NA
CASSPRVTNEKLFF
TGTGCCAGCAGCCCCAGGGTAACTAATGAAAAACTGTTTTTT
>NA|TRBJ2-5|TRBV18|NA
CASSPLAGKGSLETQYF
TGTGCCAGCTCACCATTGGCAGGGAAGGGCAGTTTAGAGACCCAGTACTTC
>NA|TRBJ1-6|TRBV18|NA
CASSPSSYNSPLHF
TGTGCCAGCTCCCCGAGCTCCTATAATTCACCCCTCCACTTT
>TRBD2|TRBJ2-1|TRBV24-1|NA
CATSDLGSGGVNEQFF
TGTGCCACCAGTGATTTGGGTAGCGGGGGGGTAAATGAGCAGTTCTTC
>TRBD2|TRBJ2-7|TRBV14|NA
CASSQDLGTSPYEQYF
TGTGCCAGCAGCCAAGATCTCGGGACTAGTCCCTACGAGCAGTACTTC
>TRBD1|TRBJ1-1|TRBV6-2/TRBV6-3|NA
CASSLTGSEAFF
TGTGCCAGCAGCCTGACAGGGTCTGAAGCTTTCTTT
>NA|TRBJ1-2|TRBV5-1|NA
CASSPLGELGGYTF
TGCGCCAGCAGCCCCCTAGGGGAACTCGGAGGCTACACCTTC
>TRBD1|TRBJ1-4|TRBV19|NA
CATKPRGSPNEKLFF
TGTGCCACCAAACCCAGGGGGTCGCCTAATGAAAAACTGTTTTTT
>NA|TRBJ1-5|TRBV2|NA
CASSPQGLGQPQHF
TGTGCCAGCAGTCCTCAGGGGTTGGGACAGCCCCAGCATTTT
>NA|TRBJ1-2|TRBV2|NA
CASNPRELSSYGYTF
TGTGCCAGCAATCCTCGAGAGCTATCTTCCTATGGCTACACCTTC
>NA|TRBJ2-3|TRBV29-1|once
CSARGSGTDTQYF
TGCAGCGCCCGGGGGAGTGGCACAGATACGCAGTATTTT
>NA|TRBJ2-1|TRBV7-2|NA
CASRQQDNPYNEQFF
TGTGCCAGCAGGCAACAGGACAACCCCTACAATGAGCAGTTCTTC
>NA|TRBJ1-2|TRBV5-6|NA
CASSFEGDYGYTF
TGTGCCAGCAGCTTTGAGGGGGACTATGGCTACACCTTC
>NA|TRBJ2-3|TRBV6-4|NA
CASSTGNPTDTQYF
TGTGCCAGCAGTACAGGGAATCCGACAGATACGCAGTATTTT
>NA|TRBJ1-2|TRBV10-3|NA
CAISESRDTSSNYGYTF
TGTGCCATCAGTGAGTCCCGCGACACCTCCTCTAACTATGGCTACACCTTC
>TRBD2|TRBJ2-1|TRBV6-1|NA
CASSEGGGVLISYNEQFF
TGTGCCAGCAGTGAAGGTGGGGGGGTCCTGATATCCTACAATGAGCAGTTCTTC
>NA|TRBJ1-6|TRBV7-2|NA
CASSLMGDSPLHF
TGTGCCAGCAGCTTAATGGGCGATTCACCCCTCCACTTT
>TRBD2|TRBJ2-7|TRBV27|NA
CASSFTSGRHYEQYF
TGTGCCAGCAGTTTTACTAGCGGGAGGCACTACGAGCAGTACTTC
>NA|TRBJ1-6|TRBV27|once
CASSLYIRGNNSPLHF
TGTGCCAGCAGCCTATATATCAGGGGTAATAATTCACCCCTCCACTTT
>NA|TRBJ2-3|TRBV5-1|NA
CASSSFISTDTQYF
TGCGCCAGCAGCTCGTTTATTAGCACAGATACGCAGTATTTT